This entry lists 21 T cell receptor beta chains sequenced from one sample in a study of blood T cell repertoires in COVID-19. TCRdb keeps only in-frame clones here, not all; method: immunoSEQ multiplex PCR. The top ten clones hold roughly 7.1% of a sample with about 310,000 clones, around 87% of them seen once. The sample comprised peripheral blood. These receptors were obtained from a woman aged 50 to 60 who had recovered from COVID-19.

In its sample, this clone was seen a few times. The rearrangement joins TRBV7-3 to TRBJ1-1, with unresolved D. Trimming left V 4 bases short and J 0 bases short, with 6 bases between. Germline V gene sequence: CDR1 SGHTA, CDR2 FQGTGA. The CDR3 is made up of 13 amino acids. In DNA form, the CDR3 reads TGTGCCAGCAGCTCATACATGAACACTGAAGCTTTCTTT. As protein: CASSSYMNTEAFF.

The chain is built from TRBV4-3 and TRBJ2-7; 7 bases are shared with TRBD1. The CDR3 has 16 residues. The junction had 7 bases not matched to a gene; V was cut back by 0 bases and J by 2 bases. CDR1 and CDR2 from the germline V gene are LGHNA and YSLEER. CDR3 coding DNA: TGCGCCAGCAGCCAAGAGAGCGACAGGGTCCCCTACGAGCAGTACTTC. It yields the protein CASSQESDRVPYEQYF.

Here the CDR3 DNA reads TGTGCCAGCAGTTTAGAGGGGAGCGGGGGACAGGGCAAAAACATTCAGTACTTC. Translating it yields CASSLEGSGGQGKNIQYF. V and J are TRBV28 and TRBJ2-4; possibly TRBD1 for D (9 bases). With 2 bases removed from V and 3 bases from J, the gap between germline ends came to 20 bases. Germline lookup yields CDR1 MDHEN and CDR2 SYDVKM. The CDR3 has 18 residues.

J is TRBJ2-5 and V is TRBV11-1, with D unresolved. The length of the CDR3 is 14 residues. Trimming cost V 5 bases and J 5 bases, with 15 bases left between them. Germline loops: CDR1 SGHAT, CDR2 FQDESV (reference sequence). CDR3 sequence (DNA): TGTGCCAGCAGCCCCCGAGCCCCTGCGGAGACCCAGTACTTC. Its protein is CASSPRAPAETQYF. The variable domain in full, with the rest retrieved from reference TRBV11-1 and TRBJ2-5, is EAEVAQSPRYKITEKSQAVAFWCDPISGHATLYWYRQILGQGPELLVQFQDESVVDDSQLPKDRFSAERLKGVDSTLKIQPAELGDSAMYLCASSPRAPAETQYFGPGTRLLVL.

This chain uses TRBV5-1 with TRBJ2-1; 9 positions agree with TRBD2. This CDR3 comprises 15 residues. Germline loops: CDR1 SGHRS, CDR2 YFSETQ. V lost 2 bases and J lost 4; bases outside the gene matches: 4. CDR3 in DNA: TGCGCCAGCAGCTTCGATACTAGCGGGTACAATGAGCAGTTCTTC. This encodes CASSFDTSGYNEQFF.

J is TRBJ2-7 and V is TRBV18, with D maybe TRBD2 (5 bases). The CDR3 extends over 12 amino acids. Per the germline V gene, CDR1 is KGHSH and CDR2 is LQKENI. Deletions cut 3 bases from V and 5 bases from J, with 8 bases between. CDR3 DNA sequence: TGTGCCAGCTCACCTCTCGGGGACGAGCAGTACTTC. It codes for CASSPLGDEQYF.

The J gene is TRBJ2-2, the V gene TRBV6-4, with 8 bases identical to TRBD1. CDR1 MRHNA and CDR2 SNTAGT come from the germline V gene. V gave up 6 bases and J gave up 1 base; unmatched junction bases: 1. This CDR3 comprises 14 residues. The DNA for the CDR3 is TGTGCCAGCAGGGGGACAGGGAACACCGGGGAGCTGTTTTTT. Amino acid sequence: CASRGTGNTGELFF.

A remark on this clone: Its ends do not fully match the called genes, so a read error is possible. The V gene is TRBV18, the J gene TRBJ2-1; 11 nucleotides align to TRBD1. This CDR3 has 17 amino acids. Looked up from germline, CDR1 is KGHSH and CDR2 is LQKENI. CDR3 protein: CASSPRSGTGGYNEQFF. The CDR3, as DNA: TGTGCCAGCTCTCCACGTTCCGGGACAGGGGGATACAATGAGCAGTTCTTC.

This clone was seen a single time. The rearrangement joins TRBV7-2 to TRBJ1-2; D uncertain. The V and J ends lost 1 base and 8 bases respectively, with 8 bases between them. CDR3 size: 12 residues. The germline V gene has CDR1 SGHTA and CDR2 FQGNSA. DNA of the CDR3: TGTGCCAGCAGCTTAGACCGAGGGGGCTACACCTTC. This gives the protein CASSLDRGGYTF. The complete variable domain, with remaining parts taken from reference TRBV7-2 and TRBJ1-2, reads GAGVSQSPSNKVTEKGKDVELRCDPISGHTALYWYRQSLGQGLEFLIYFQGNSAPDKSGLPSDRFSAERTGGSVSTLTIQRTQQEDSAVYLCASSLDRGGYTFGSGTRLTVV.

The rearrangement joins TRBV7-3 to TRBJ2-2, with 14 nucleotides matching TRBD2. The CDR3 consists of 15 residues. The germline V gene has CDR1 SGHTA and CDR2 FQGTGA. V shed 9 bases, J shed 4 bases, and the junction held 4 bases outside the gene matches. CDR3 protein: CASQGTSGSTGELFF. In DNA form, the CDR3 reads TGTGCCAGTCAAGGGACTAGCGGGAGCACCGGGGAGCTGTTTTTT.

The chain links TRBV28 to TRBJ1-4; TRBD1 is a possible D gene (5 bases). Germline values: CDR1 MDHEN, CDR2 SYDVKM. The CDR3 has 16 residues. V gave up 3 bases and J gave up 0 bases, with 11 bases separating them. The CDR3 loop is CASSLGGAATNEKLFF. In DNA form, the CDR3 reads TGTGCCAGCAGTTTGGGTGGGGCTGCAACTAATGAAAAACTGTTTTTT.

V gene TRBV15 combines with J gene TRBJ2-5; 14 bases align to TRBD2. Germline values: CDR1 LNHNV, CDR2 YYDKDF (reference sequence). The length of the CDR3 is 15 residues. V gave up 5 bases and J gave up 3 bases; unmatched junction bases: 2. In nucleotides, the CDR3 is TGTGCCACCAGCCTGACTAGCGGGAGGGAAGAGACCCAGTACTTC. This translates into CATSLTSGREETQYF. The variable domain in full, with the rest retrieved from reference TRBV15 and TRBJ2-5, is DAMVIQNPRYQVTQFGKPVTLSCSQTLNHNVMYWYQQKSSQAPKLLFHYYDKDFNNEADTPDNFQSRRPNTSFCFLDIRSPGLGDTAMYLCATSLTSGREETQYFGPGTRLLVL.

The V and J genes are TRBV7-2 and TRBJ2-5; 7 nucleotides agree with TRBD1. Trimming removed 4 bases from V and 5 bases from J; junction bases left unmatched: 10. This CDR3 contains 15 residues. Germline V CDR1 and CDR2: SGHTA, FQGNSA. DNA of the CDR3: TGTGCCAGCAGCTCTCGACAGGGATCAGGGGAGACCCAGTACTTC. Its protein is CASSSRQGSGETQYF.

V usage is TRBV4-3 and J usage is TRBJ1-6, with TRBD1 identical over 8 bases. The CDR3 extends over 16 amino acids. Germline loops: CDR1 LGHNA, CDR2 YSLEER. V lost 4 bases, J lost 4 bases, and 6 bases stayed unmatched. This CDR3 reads CASSLGQGIYNSPLHF. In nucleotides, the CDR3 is TGCGCCAGCAGCCTAGGACAGGGAATATATAATTCACCCCTCCACTTT.

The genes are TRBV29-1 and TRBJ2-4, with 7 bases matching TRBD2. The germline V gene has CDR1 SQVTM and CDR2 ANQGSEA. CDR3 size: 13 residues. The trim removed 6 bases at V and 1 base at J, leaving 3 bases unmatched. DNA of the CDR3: TGCAGCGTGTCCGGGAGGGCCAAAAACATTCAGTACTTC. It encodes CSVSGRAKNIQYF. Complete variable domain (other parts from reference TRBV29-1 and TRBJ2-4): SAVISQKPSRDICQRGTSLTIQCQVDSQVTMMFWYRQQPGQSLTLIATANQGSEATYESGFVIDKFPISRPNLTFSTLTVSNMSPEDSSIYLCSVSGRAKNIQYFGAGTRLSVL.

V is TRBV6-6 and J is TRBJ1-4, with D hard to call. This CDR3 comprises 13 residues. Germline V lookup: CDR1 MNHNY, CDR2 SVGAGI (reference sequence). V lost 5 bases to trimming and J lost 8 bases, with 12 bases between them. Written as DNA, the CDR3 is TGTGCCAGCAGTCCCCCGGTGTCCGAAAAACTGTTTTTT. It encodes CASSPPVSEKLFF.

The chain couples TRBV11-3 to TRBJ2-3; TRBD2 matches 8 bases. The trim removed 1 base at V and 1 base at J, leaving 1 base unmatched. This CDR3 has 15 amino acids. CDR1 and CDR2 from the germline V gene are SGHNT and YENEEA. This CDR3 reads CASSLAGGRTDTQYF. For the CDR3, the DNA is TGTGCCAGCAGCTTAGCGGGAGGGCGCACAGATACGCAGTATTTT.

The CDR3: CATSRDAWGYSNQPQHF. CDR3 in DNA: TGTGCCACCAGCAGAGATGCGTGGGGCTATAGCAATCAGCCCCAGCATTTT. This chain links TRBV15 with TRBJ1-5; D might be TRBD1 (5 bases). V was trimmed by 0 bases and J by 0 bases, leaving 12 bases between them. Germline CDR1 LNHNV, CDR2 YYDKDF (reference sequence). This CDR3 contains 17 residues.

The CDR3 sequence is CASCLDREREQYF. In DNA, the CDR3 is TGTGCCAGCTGTCTCGACAGGGAGAGGGAGCAGTACTTC. The J gene is TRBJ2-7, the V gene TRBV5-4; TRBD1 matches at 7 bases. Trimming took 7 bases from V and 7 from J; bases not matched to a gene: 11. Germline V gene data show CDR1 as SGHNT and CDR2 as YYREEE (reference sequence). The CDR3 loop spans 13 amino acids.

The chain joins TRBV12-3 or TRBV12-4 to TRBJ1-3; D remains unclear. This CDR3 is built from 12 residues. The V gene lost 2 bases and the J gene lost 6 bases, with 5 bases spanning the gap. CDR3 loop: CASSLPSNTIYF. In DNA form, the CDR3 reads TGTGCCAGCAGTTTACCCTCAAACACCATATATTTT.

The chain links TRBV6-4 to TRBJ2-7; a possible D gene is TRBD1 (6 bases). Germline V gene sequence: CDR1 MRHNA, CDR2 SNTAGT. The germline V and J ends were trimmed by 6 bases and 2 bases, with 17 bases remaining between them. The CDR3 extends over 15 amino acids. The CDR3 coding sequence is TGTGCCAGCAGAGTTTACAGGGAAGGGACCTACGAGCAGTACTTC. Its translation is CASRVYREGTYEQYF.